This record concerns one TCR beta chain sequence. What it binds is unknown. CDR3 size: 18 residues. Germline lookup yields CDR1 SGHDT and CDR2 YYEEEE. V lost 4 bases and J lost 6, with 26 bases in between. This record belongs to a study of cytomegalovirus exposure and HLA in healthy donors. Overall study results and limits: It was reported that TCR beta sequences correctly inferred the HLA-A and HLA-B alleles for most subjects. The records held CMV serostatus as the only immune exposure information. In an earlier analysis, about 87% or about 30%: the productive usage of most TCR beta V segments. 16,951 TCR beta sequences were associated with HLA alleles at 0.05 false discovery rate in a later analysis.

The PCR employed 60 Vbeta primers together with 13 Jbeta primers. Sequenced by immunoSEQ multiplex PCR; TCRdb stores in-frame clones only, minus some. Of under 200,000 clones in the sample, about 70% were seen once. Sequencing was carried out using PBMCs. The rearrangement joins TRBV5-6 to TRBJ1-5; unclear D gene. The TCR was taken from a woman aged 18 to 35 in good health and CMV-seropositive. CDR3 nucleotide sequence: TGTGCCAGCAGCGCCCGACCGGGTAGTCGAGGTTTCGGTCAGCCCCAGCATTTT. Protein product: CASSARPGSRGFGQPQHF. The whole variable domain, filled in from reference TRBV5-6 and TRBJ1-5, reads DAGVTQSPTHLIKTRGQQVTLRCSPKSGHDTVSWYQQALGQGPQFIFQYYEEEERQRGNFPDRFSGHQFPNYSSELNVNALLLGDSALYLCASSARPGSRGFGQPQHFGDGTRLSIL.